These 20 T cell receptor beta chains came from one sample sequenced in a study of blood T cell repertoires in COVID-19. Using immunoSEQ multiplex PCR, the repertoire was profiled, and TCRdb retains in-frame clones only, with some absent. The sample lists some 200,000 clones, 80% to 90% seen once, with roughly 3.2% in the top ten. Sample: PBMCs or T cells enriched from blood (not recorded which). The receptors shown here come from a woman in her 50s in a cohort exposed to, infected with or recovered from COVID-19 (not recorded which).

The V gene is TRBV10-2, the J gene TRBJ1-6; TRBD1 agrees at 9 bases. V dropped 3 bases and J dropped 7; count of bases not matched to a gene: 4. The germline V gene encodes CDR1 WSHSY and CDR2 SAAADI. The CDR3 is 15 amino acids. Here the CDR3 DNA reads TGCGCCAGCAGTGATAGACAGGGGGGCAATTCACCCCTCCACTTT. This encodes CASSDRQGGNSPLHF.

CDR3 in DNA: TGCAGCGTTGGATCGCTGAGTGGGGGACTCGGAGGAGGCTACACCTTC. Protein sequence: CSVGSLSGGLGGGYTF. The J gene is TRBJ1-2, the V gene TRBV29-1, with TRBD1 as a possible D gene (5 bases). Germline V gives CDR1 SQVTM, CDR2 ANQGSEA. This CDR3 spans 16 amino acids. V lost 4 bases to trimming and J lost 8 bases, with 26 bases between them.

The count of this clone is one. The chain employs TRBV27 and TRBJ1-6, with TRBD1 matching over 7 bases. The CDR3 length is 14 residues. V lost 3 bases to trimming and J lost 4 bases; unmatched junction nucleotides: 0. Germline values: CDR1 MNHEY, CDR2 SMNVEV (reference sequence). The CDR3 spells CASSLGQYNSPLHF. The CDR3 region has the DNA TGTGCCAGCAGTTTGGGACAGTATAATTCACCCCTCCACTTT.

This clone showed up just once. The chain has TRBV30 and TRBJ2-3; 8 bases are shared with TRBD2. The germline V gene has CDR1 GTSNPN and CDR2 SVGIG (reference sequence). V lost 4 bases and J lost 1; bases outside the gene matches: 4. There are 14 residues in the CDR3. DNA of the CDR3: TGTGCCTGGACCCTCGGGGGGGGCACAGATACGCAGTATTTT. Protein: CAWTLGGGTDTQYF.

The V and J genes are TRBV4-2 and TRBJ1-3, with 12 bases fitting TRBD1. Germline loops: CDR1 LGHNA, CDR2 YNFKEQ. The CDR3 runs 18 residues. V lost 4 bases, J lost 0 bases, and 7 bases stayed unmatched. The CDR3 nucleotides are TGTGCCAGCAGCCCCCGGGACAGGGGGCCATTCTCTGGAAACACCATATATTTT. Its translation: CASSPRDRGPFSGNTIYF.

V and J are TRBV10-2 and TRBJ1-5; TRBD1 might be the D (5 bases). Between the trimmed V and J ends, which lost 3 bases and 7 bases, there was a span of 13 bases. Per the germline V gene, CDR1 is WSHSY and CDR2 is SAAADI. The CDR3 has 14 amino acids. The CDR3 nucleotides are TGCGCCAGCAGTGATTCAGGCCCAGGGCAGCCCCAGCATTTT. Translating it yields CASSDSGPGQPQHF.

V gene TRBV29-1 combines with J gene TRBJ2-7; a weak D match, TRBD1 (6 bases). Trimming cost V 8 bases and J 3 bases, with 14 bases left between them. The CDR3 covers 12 residues. Germline CDR1 is SQVTM and CDR2 is ANQGSEA. The CDR3 DNA sequence: TGCAGCACCACAGGGATCTTCTACGAGCAGTACTTC. Translation: CSTTGIFYEQYF.

The chain couples TRBV7-9 to TRBJ1-4; D is undetermined. Trimming took off 0 bases at V and 6 bases at J, with 8 bases between the two ends. CDR1 and CDR2 (germline): SEHNR, FQNEAQ (reference sequence). The CDR3 is 14 residues long. The CDR3 sequence: CASSLARIDEKLFF. The DNA for the CDR3 is TGTGCCAGCAGCTTAGCCAGGATCGATGAAAAACTGTTTTTT.

The chain combines TRBV30 with TRBJ2-5, with 7 positions matching TRBD1. J gave up 4 bases and V 3 bases, and 5 bases lay outside the gene matches. In germline, CDR1 is GTSNPN, CDR2 SVGIG (reference sequence). The CDR3 consists of 13 residues. The CDR3 is CAWSSGGSETQYF. As DNA, the CDR3 is TGTGCCTGGAGCTCAGGGGGTTCAGAGACCCAGTACTTC.

A remark on this clone: The sample carries other DNA sequences with the same CDR3. This rearrangement joins TRBV6-2 or TRBV6-3 to TRBJ1-6, with a possible D match to TRBD1 (5 bases). V was cut by 6 bases and J by 0 bases, with 9 bases left in between. The germline V gene has CDR1 MNHEY and CDR2 SVGEGT. This CDR3 has 15 amino acids. Here the CDR3 reads CASSDRSSYNSPLHF. Written as DNA, the CDR3 is TGTGCCAGCAGCGACAGAAGCTCCTATAATTCACCCCTCCACTTT.

This clone appeared a few times. The rearrangement joins TRBV7-9 to TRBJ2-1, with 8 bases fitting TRBD2. V shed 2 bases and J 14 bases; nucleotides not matched to a gene: 5. The CDR3 is made up of 12 amino acids. CDR1 and CDR2 (germline): SEHNR, FQNEAQ (reference sequence). CDR3 amino acids: CASSLPRGGKFF. DNA for the CDR3: TGTGCCAGCAGCTTACCCCGGGGGGGGAAGTTCTTC.

V and J are TRBV5-4 and TRBJ1-2, with no clear D. V was pared by 4 bases and J by 3 bases, with 19 bases between. Germline lookup yields CDR1 SGHNT and CDR2 YYREEE (reference sequence). The CDR3 sequence is 16 residues long. Here the CDR3 DNA reads TGTGCCAGCAGCCCCTCTGGACTCCCTCCCCACTATGGCTACACCTTC. Translation: CASSPSGLPPHYGYTF.

The V call is TRBV27, the J call TRBJ2-5, with D tentatively TRBD1 (7 bases). Looked up from germline, CDR1 is MNHEY and CDR2 is SMNVEV (reference sequence). The ends were cut back, 4 bases at V and 5 bases at J, with 17 bases in the middle. The CDR3 contains 15 residues. The CDR3: CASSYSQGGVETQYF. CDR3 DNA sequence: TGTGCCAGCAGTTATTCGCAGGGGGGAGTGGAGACCCAGTACTTC.

The chain combines TRBV29-1 with TRBJ2-3; weak D call: TRBD1 (6 bases). The CDR3 contains 13 residues. Per germline, CDR1 SQVTM and CDR2 ANQGSEA. V dropped 4 bases and J dropped 4 bases, with 12 bases sitting between them. In nucleotides, the CDR3 is TGCAGCGTTGTCCGCAGGGGCGCAGATACGCAGTATTTT. Its translation is CSVVRRGADTQYF.

V gene TRBV10-3 combines with J gene TRBJ1-1, with 9 positions matching TRBD1. The trim removed 4 bases at V and 2 bases at J, leaving 5 bases unmatched. The CDR3 length is 15 residues. Germline V gives CDR1 ENHRY, CDR2 SYGVKD. This chain's CDR3 is CAISGGTGSNTEAFF. In DNA, the CDR3 is TGTGCCATCAGTGGGGGGACAGGGTCCAACACTGAAGCTTTCTTT.

This sequence joins TRBV4-1 and TRBJ2-3; D possibly corresponds to TRBD2 (5 bases). Trimming removed 3 bases at V and 6 bases at J, with 10 bases between. Germline-derived CDR1 and CDR2 are MGHRA and YSYEKL. This CDR3 spans 13 amino acids. The CDR3 DNA reads TGCGCCAGCAGCCAGCGGACTGGGGATACGCAGTATTTT. Its protein is CASSQRTGDTQYF.

The genes are TRBV19 and TRBJ1-1; TRBD1 aligns across 9 bases. CDR1 is LNHDA and CDR2 is SQIVND in the germline V gene (reference sequence). V lost 5 bases and J lost 2; bases outside the gene matches: 3. This CDR3 contains 14 residues. This chain's CDR3 is CASSDRGGNTEAFF. The CDR3 DNA sequence: TGTGCCAGTAGTGACAGGGGGGGAAACACTGAAGCTTTCTTT.

The chain uses TRBV5-8 and TRBJ1-1; D uncertain. The V end lost 2 bases, the J end lost 3 bases, and 2 bases lay between the germline ends. Germline V gene lookup returns CDR1 SGHTS and CDR2 YDEGEE. The CDR3 contains 11 residues. CDR3 protein: CASSFYTEAFF. CDR3 in DNA: TGTGCCAGCAGCTTCTACACTGAAGCTTTCTTT.

This sequence joins TRBV28 and TRBJ2-7; D gene ambiguous. CDR1 and CDR2 from the germline V gene are MDHEN and SYDVKM. Trimming left V 2 bases short and J 10 bases short, with 12 bases between. This CDR3 has 12 residues. The DNA of the CDR3 is TGTGCCAGCAGTTTAAGGCAGGCATTCCAGTACTTC. Its translation is CASSLRQAFQYF.

This clone was recorded many times. The chain employs TRBV28 and TRBJ1-5; D unresolved. The germline V and J ends were trimmed by 5 bases and 4 bases, with 12 bases remaining between them. This CDR3 contains 14 residues. Germline loops: CDR1 MDHEN, CDR2 SYDVKM. The CDR3 DNA reads TGTGCCAGCAGTCCCCCCTCGAGGAATCAGCCCCAGCATTTT. The encoded protein is CASSPPSRNQPQHF.